This T cell receptor beta chain was documented in a study of blood T cell repertoires in COVID-19. Study-level background: Sites across the United States, Italy and Spain contributed samples from acute and convalescent COVID-19. The analysed material was cDNA or gDNA that came from T cells, B-cell-depleted T cells, or PBMCs.

The method was immunoSEQ multiplex PCR; TCRdb's version includes in-frame clones alone and lacks a portion of them. The sample records around 58,000 clones, 80% to 90% being singletons. The CDR3 has 14 amino acids. J lost 1 base, V lost 4 bases, and 3 bases had no gene match. From germline, CDR1 is MDHEN and CDR2 SYDVKM. The chain recombines TRBV28 with TRBJ1-1; TRBD1 aligns across 7 bases. This receptor was taken from a human donor in a cohort sampled during active COVID-19. The sequenced material came from peripheral blood. The CDR3 DNA sequence: TGTGCCAGCAGTTCAGGGGGAGCGAACACTGAAGCTTTCTTT. This encodes CASSSGGANTEAFF. The entire variable domain, with the rest obtained from reference TRBV28 and TRBJ1-1, is as follows: DVKVTQSSRYLVKRTGEKVFLECVQDMDHENMFWYRQDPGLGLRLIYFSYDVKMKEKGDIPEGYSVSREKKERFSLILESASTNQTSMYLCASSSGGANTEAFFGQGTRLTVV.